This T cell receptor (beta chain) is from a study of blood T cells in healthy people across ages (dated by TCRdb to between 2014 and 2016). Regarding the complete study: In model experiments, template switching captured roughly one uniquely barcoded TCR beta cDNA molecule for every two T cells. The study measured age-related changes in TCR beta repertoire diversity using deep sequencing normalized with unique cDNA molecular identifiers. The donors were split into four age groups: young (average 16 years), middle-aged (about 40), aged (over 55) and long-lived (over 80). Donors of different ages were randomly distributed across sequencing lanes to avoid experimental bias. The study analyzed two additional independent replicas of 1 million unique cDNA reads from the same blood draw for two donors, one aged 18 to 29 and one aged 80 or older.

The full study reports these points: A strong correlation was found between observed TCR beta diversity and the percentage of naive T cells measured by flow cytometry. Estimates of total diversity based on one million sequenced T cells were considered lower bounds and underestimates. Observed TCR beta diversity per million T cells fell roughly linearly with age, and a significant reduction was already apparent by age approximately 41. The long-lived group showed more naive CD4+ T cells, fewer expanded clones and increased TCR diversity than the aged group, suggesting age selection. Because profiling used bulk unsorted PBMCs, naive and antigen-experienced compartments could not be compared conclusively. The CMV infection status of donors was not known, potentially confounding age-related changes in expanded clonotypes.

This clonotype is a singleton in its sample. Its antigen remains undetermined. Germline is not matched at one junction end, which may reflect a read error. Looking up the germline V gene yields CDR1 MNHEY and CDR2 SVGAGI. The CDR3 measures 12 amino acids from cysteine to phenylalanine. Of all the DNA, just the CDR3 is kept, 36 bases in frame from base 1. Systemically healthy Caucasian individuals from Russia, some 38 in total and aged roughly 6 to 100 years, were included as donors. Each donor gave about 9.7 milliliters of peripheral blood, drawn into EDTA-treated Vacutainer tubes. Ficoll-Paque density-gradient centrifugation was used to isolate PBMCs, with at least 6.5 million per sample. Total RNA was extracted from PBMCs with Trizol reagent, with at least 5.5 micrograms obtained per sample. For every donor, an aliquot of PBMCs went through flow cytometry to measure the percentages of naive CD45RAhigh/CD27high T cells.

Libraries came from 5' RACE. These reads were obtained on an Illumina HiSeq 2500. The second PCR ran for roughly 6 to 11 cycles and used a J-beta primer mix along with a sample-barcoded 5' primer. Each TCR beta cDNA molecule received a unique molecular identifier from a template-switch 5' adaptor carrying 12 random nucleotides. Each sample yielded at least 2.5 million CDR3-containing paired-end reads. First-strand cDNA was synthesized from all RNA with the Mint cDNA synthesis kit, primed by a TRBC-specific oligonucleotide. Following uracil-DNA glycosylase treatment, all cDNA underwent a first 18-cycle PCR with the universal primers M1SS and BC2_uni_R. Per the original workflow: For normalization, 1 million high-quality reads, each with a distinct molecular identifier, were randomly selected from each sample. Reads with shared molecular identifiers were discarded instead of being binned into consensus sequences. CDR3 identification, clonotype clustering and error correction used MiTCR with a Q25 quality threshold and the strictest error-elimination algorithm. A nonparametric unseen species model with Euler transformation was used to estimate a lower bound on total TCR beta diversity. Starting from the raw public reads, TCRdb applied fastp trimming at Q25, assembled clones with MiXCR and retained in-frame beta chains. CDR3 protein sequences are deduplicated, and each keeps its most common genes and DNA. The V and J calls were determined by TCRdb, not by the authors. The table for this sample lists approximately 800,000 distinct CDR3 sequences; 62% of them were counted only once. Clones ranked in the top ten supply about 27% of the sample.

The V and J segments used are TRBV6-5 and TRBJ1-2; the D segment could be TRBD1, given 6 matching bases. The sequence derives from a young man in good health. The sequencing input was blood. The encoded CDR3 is CAGSYSGEGYTF. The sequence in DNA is TGTGCCGGCAGCTACTCAGGGGAAGGCTACACCTTC.